This is a list of T cell receptor beta chains from one sample in a study of CD8+ T cells in alopecia areata. The protocol was immunoSEQ multiplex PCR, while the TCRdb copy is restricted to in-frame clones and leaves out a portion. Of approximately 170,000 clones in the sample, roughly three fifths were seen once. This sample comprised CD4+ T cells sorted from blood, obtained at week 4, from a patient treated with tofacitinib. These receptors were taken from a human donor with alopecia areata. CDR3s include the opening cysteine and the closing phenylalanine or tryptophan. Each record gives: D gene, J gene, V gene, clone size, CDR3 protein, CDR3 DNA. D genes are given only for firm matches. Some rows have no size entry. The others give once, few or many, or a class for an expanded clone.

D: -; J: TRBJ1-1; V: TRBV30; size: -; CDR3: CAWSTHNEAFF; DNA: TGTGCCTGGAGTACTCACAATGAAGCTTTCTTT
D: -; J: TRBJ2-4; V: TRBV4-2; size: -; CDR3: CASKGGGTKNIQYF; DNA: TGTGCCAGCAAAGGAGGCGGAACCAAAAACATTCAGTACTTC
D: -; J: TRBJ1-1; V: TRBV29-1; size: -; CDR3: CSVEARGVTEAFF; DNA: TGCAGCGTTGAGGCCAGGGGCGTCACTGAAGCTTTCTTT
D: -; J: TRBJ2-3; V: TRBV29-1; size: few; CDR3: CSVERGASGTDTQYF; DNA: TGCAGCGTTGAACGGGGGGCTAGCGGTACAGATACGCAGTATTTT
D: -; J: TRBJ1-5; V: TRBV19; size: -; CDR3: CASAHGWGQPQHF; DNA: TGTGCCAGTGCCCACGGATGGGGACAGCCCCAGCATTTT
D: -; J: TRBJ2-5; V: TRBV4-2; size: -; CDR3: CASSQTGTQETQYF; DNA: TGTGCCAGCAGCCAAACCGGGACCCAAGAGACCCAGTACTTC
D: -; J: TRBJ1-2; V: TRBV25-1; size: few; CDR3: CASSGSRWGGYTF; DNA: TGTGCCAGCAGTGGGTCCAGATGGGGCGGCTACACCTTC
D: -; J: TRBJ2-1; V: TRBV7-2; size: few; CDR3: CASSFVRAEQFF; DNA: TGTGCCAGCAGTTTCGTAAGGGCTGAGCAGTTCTTC
D: TRBD1; J: TRBJ2-6; V: TRBV28; size: -; CDR3: CASSLPLTGKIAGANVLTF; DNA: TGTGCCAGCAGCTTACCACTGACAGGGAAAATTGCTGGGGCCAACGTCCTGACTTTC
D: -; J: TRBJ1-4; V: TRBV10-3; size: -; CDR3: CAISEGREGHGEKLFF; DNA: TGTGCCATCAGTGAGGGGAGGGAAGGCCATGGTGAAAAACTGTTTTTT
D: -; J: TRBJ2-7; V: TRBV29-1; size: -; CDR3: CSVIGGNYEQYF; DNA: TGCAGCGTTATCGGAGGAAACTACGAGCAGTACTTC
D: TRBD2; J: TRBJ2-3; V: TRBV7-9; size: -; CDR3: CASSFIMGLAGTDTQYF; DNA: TGTGCCAGCAGTTTCATCATGGGACTAGCGGGCACAGATACGCAGTATTTT
D: -; J: TRBJ2-2; V: TRBV29-1; size: -; CDR3: CSGATLQGGAGELFF; DNA: TGCAGCGGCGCGACCCTTCAGGGAGGTGCCGGGGAGCTGTTTTTT
D: -; J: TRBJ2-7; V: TRBV5-1; size: few; CDR3: CASSREQLGTKQYF; DNA: TGCGCCAGCAGCCGGGAGCAGTTAGGTACGAAGCAGTACTTC
D: TRBD2; J: TRBJ2-1; V: TRBV28; size: once; CDR3: CASSLPGTSSYEQFF; DNA: TGTGCCAGCAGTCTTCCCGGGACTAGTAGTTATGAGCAGTTCTTC
D: -; J: TRBJ2-7; V: TRBV29-1; size: -; CDR3: CSVSRQNEQYF; DNA: TGCAGCGTTTCCCGACAGAACGAGCAGTACTTC
D: -; J: TRBJ1-5; V: TRBV7-2; size: -; CDR3: CASSLQGHQPQHF; DNA: TGTGCCAGCAGCCTACAGGGACATCAGCCCCAGCATTTT
D: TRBD1; J: TRBJ1-5; V: TRBV6-1; size: -; CDR3: CASSEQQGNQPQHF; DNA: TGTGCCAGCAGTGAGCAACAGGGGAATCAGCCCCAGCATTTT
D: -; J: TRBJ2-2; V: TRBV10-3; size: -; CDR3: CAISGDPGRNTGELFF; DNA: TGTGCCATCAGTGGGGATCCGGGACGGAACACCGGGGAGCTGTTTTTT
D: -; J: TRBJ2-3; V: TRBV29-1; size: -; CDR3: CSVTLGDTQYF; DNA: TGCAGCGTGACCCTGGGGGATACGCAGTATTTT
D: TRBD2; J: TRBJ2-3; V: TRBV29-1; size: -; CDR3: CSPLGGVNITDTQYF; DNA: TGCAGCCCCCTGGGGGGGGTCAACATCACAGATACGCAGTATTTT
D: TRBD1; J: TRBJ1-5; V: TRBV30; size: -; CDR3: CAWSGGTGVRQPQHF; DNA: TGTGCCTGGAGTGGGGGAACAGGGGTGCGTCAGCCCCAGCATTTT
D: TRBD1; J: TRBJ2-6; V: TRBV25-1; size: -; CDR3: CASSGDRGGTGANVLTF; DNA: TGTGCCAGCAGTGGGGACAGGGGAGGTACTGGGGCCAACGTCCTGACTTTC
D: -; J: TRBJ1-2; V: TRBV14; size: -; CDR3: CASSQEWWGSDYGYTF; DNA: TGTGCCAGCAGCCAAGAATGGTGGGGTTCCGACTATGGCTACACCTTC
D: -; J: TRBJ2-2; V: TRBV10-2; size: -; CDR3: CASSLDSANTGELFF; DNA: TGCGCCAGCAGTCTGGACAGTGCGAACACCGGGGAGCTGTTTTTT
D: TRBD1; J: TRBJ2-1; V: TRBV29-1; size: -; CDR3: CSVDRAYNEQFF; DNA: TGCAGCGTGGACAGGGCTTACAATGAGCAGTTCTTC
D: -; J: TRBJ2-1; V: TRBV2; size: -; CDR3: CASSGQATYNEQFF; DNA: TGTGCCAGCAGTGGACAGGCTACCTACAATGAGCAGTTCTTC
D: TRBD2; J: TRBJ2-7; V: TRBV30; size: -; CDR3: CAWGLAGEGEQYF; DNA: TGTGCCTGGGGACTAGCGGGAGAAGGTGAGCAGTACTTC
D: -; J: TRBJ2-3; V: TRBV29-1; size: few; CDR3: CSVESGRVGTDTQYF; DNA: TGCAGCGTTGAATCCGGACGTGTGGGCACAGATACGCAGTATTTT
D: TRBD2; J: TRBJ2-1; V: TRBV4-1; size: -; CDR3: CASSQTGTSGGINEQFF; DNA: TGCGCCAGCAGCCAGACGGGGACAAGCGGGGGCATTAATGAGCAGTTCTTC
D: -; J: TRBJ2-1; V: TRBV5-1; size: -; CDR3: CASSSTPTSYNEQFF; DNA: TGCGCCAGCAGTTCCACTCCTACCTCCTACAATGAGCAGTTCTTC
D: TRBD2; J: TRBJ2-7; V: TRBV29-1; size: few; CDR3: CSAGTSGSYEQYF; DNA: TGCAGCGCTGGGACTAGCGGGAGCTACGAGCAGTACTTC
D: -; J: TRBJ1-2; V: TRBV15; size: once; CDR3: CATSSGQNYGYTF; DNA: TGTGCCACCAGCAGCGGACAGAACTATGGCTACACCTTC
D: TRBD1; J: TRBJ2-5; V: TRBV5-1; size: -; CDR3: CASSLAGTVQETQYF; DNA: TGCGCCAGCAGCTTGGCCGGGACAGTCCAAGAGACCCAGTACTTC
D: TRBD1; J: TRBJ1-2; V: TRBV25-1; size: -; CDR3: CAIQDRQWGYTF; DNA: TGTGCCATCCAGGACAGGCAGTGGGGCTACACCTTC
D: -; J: TRBJ2-2; V: TRBV28; size: -; CDR3: CASKPGTGELFF; DNA: TGTGCCAGCAAACCGGGCACCGGGGAGCTGTTTTTT
D: -; J: TRBJ2-2; V: TRBV10-3; size: few; CDR3: CAIGVWQGANTGELFF; DNA: TGTGCCATCGGCGTATGGCAGGGAGCAAACACCGGGGAGCTGTTTTTT
D: TRBD2; J: TRBJ2-1; V: TRBV18; size: -; CDR3: CASSDLAGGPNEQFF; DNA: TGTGCCAGCTCAGATCTAGCGGGAGGGCCGAATGAGCAGTTCTTC
D: TRBD1; J: TRBJ1-4; V: TRBV30; size: -; CDR3: CAWRRGTGQGPSANEKLFF; DNA: TGTGCCTGGAGAAGAGGAACGGGACAGGGCCCTTCGGCTAATGAAAAACTGTTTTTT
D: -; J: TRBJ2-7; V: TRBV30; size: -; CDR3: CAWSVGGPYEQYF; DNA: TGTGCCTGGAGTGTCGGGGGGCCCTACGAGCAGTACTTC
D: TRBD1; J: TRBJ2-6; V: TRBV9; size: -; CDR3: CASRQGGSGANVLTF; DNA: TGTGCCAGCAGACAGGGGGGCTCTGGGGCCAACGTCCTGACTTTC
D: -; J: TRBJ2-1; V: TRBV7-2; size: few; CDR3: CASSSTWTNEQFF; DNA: TGTGCCAGCAGCTCAACTTGGACCAATGAGCAGTTCTTC
D: -; J: TRBJ2-6; V: TRBV30; size: few; CDR3: CAQRWGGRIDSGANVLTF; DNA: TGTGCCCAACGGTGGGGGGGCAGAATTGACTCTGGGGCCAACGTCCTGACTTTC
D: -; J: TRBJ1-2; V: TRBV18; size: -; CDR3: CASFTDGYGYTF; DNA: TGTGCCAGCTTCACCGACGGCTATGGCTACACCTTC
D: -; J: TRBJ2-7; V: TRBV30; size: -; CDR3: CAWSVNYEQYF; DNA: TGTGCCTGGAGTGTGAACTACGAGCAGTACTTC